A selection of T cell receptor beta chains follows, all from one sample in a study of cytomegalovirus exposure and HLA in healthy donors. Some clones are missing from TCRdb's copy, which holds only in-frame ones; the method was immunoSEQ multiplex PCR. The repertoire holds about 110,000 clones, with about 76% as singletons. Input material: PBMCs. The receptors were sampled from a man aged 25-40 years in good health and CMV-seropositive. Each CDR3 is given with its conserved first and last residue. The D gene is left open where the match is weak. Clone size is given for some rows only: seen once, a few or many times, or a class if the clone is expanded.

TRBJ2-2 | TRBV19 | NA | NA | CASSIGVAGELFF | TGTGCCAGTAGTATAGGAGTAGCCGGGGAGCTGTTTTTT
TRBJ1-5 | TRBV2 | NA | NA | CASSERARVGQPQHF | TGTGCCAGCAGTGAACGGGCCAGGGTAGGACAGCCCCAGCATTTT
TRBJ1-1 | TRBV19 | few | TRBD1 | CASSSDRGMNTEAFF | TGTGCCAGTAGTTCGGACAGGGGGATGAACACTGAAGCTTTCTTT
TRBJ1-1 | TRBV7-2 | NA | NA | CASSYAGSTEAFF | TGTGCCAGCAGCTACGCGGGTTCCACTGAAGCTTTCTTT
TRBJ1-1 | TRBV7-9 | NA | TRBD1 | CASSPDRGVPNTEAFF | TGTGCCAGCAGCCCGGACAGGGGGGTTCCGAACACTGAAGCTTTCTTT
TRBJ2-3 | TRBV28 | NA | NA | CASNRQGSDTQYF | TGTGCCAGCAACCGTCAGGGCTCAGATACGCAGTATTTT
TRBJ1-2 | TRBV7-2 | NA | NA | CASSFVSGDYGYTF | TGTGCCAGCAGCTTTGTCTCAGGGGACTATGGCTACACCTTC
TRBJ1-3 | TRBV6-1 | few | TRBD1 | CASTWTGSGNTIYF | TGTGCCAGCACCTGGACAGGCTCAGGAAACACCATATATTTT
TRBJ2-1 | TRBV2 | NA | TRBD1 | CATQGDRGDNEQFF | TGTGCCACGCAGGGGGACAGGGGCGACAATGAGCAGTTCTTC
TRBJ1-1 | TRBV20-1 | NA | NA | CSTRGDTEAFF | TGCAGTACCCGGGGGGACACTGAAGCTTTCTTT
TRBJ1-3 | TRBV2 | NA | NA | CASGRESSGNTIYF | TGTGCCAGCGGGCGGGAAAGCTCTGGAAACACCATATATTTT
TRBJ1-1 | TRBV4-2 | NA | NA | CASSQAYRAMNTEAFF | TGTGCCAGCAGCCAAGCTTACAGGGCTATGAACACTGAAGCTTTCTTT
TRBJ2-1 | TRBV5-6 | few | NA | CASVEASSYNEQFF | TGTGCCAGCGTTGAAGCGAGCTCCTACAATGAGCAGTTCTTC
TRBJ2-1 | TRBV5-1 | NA | TRBD2 | CASSLDGGGPGEQFF | TGCGCCAGCAGCTTGGACGGGGGGGGACCCGGTGAGCAGTTCTTC
TRBJ1-3 | TRBV6-1 | few | NA | CASIFGISGNTIYF | TGTGCCAGCATTTTCGGTATATCTGGAAACACCATATATTTT
TRBJ1-1 | TRBV6-1 | NA | NA | CASSVLQGEAFF | TGTGCCAGCAGTGTTCTACAGGGTGAAGCTTTCTTT
TRBJ1-2 | TRBV10-3 | NA | TRBD1 | CAISETGEVGYTF | TGTGCCATCAGTGAAACAGGGGAAGTAGGCTACACCTTC
TRBJ2-5 | TRBV30 | many | TRBD2 | CAWSVRGMAGGGETQYF | TGTGCCTGGAGTGTACGGGGGATGGCGGGGGGCGGGGAGACCCAGTACTTC
TRBJ2-3 | TRBV9 | once | TRBD2 | CASSRGGFSTDTQYF | TGTGCCAGCAGCCGCGGGGGGTTTAGCACAGATACGCAGTATTTT
TRBJ1-3 | TRBV11-2 | NA | NA | CASSPRVRAGNTIYF | TGTGCCAGCAGCCCGCGGGTAAGGGCTGGAAACACCATATATTTT
TRBJ1-1 | TRBV9 | NA | NA | CASSVAAGGWEAFF | TGTGCCAGCAGCGTAGCTGCAGGCGGGTGGGAAGCTTTCTTT
TRBJ1-1 | TRBV19 | few | TRBD1 | CASKQGVTEAFF | TGTGCCAGCAAACAGGGGGTCACTGAAGCTTTCTTT
TRBJ2-7 | TRBV28 | NA | NA | CASSPLGNRLSSYEQYF | TGTGCCAGCAGTCCGTTAGGGAACAGGCTGAGCTCCTACGAGCAGTACTTC
TRBJ1-2 | TRBV4-3 | NA | TRBD1 | CASSQDGTGNLGYTF | TGCGCCAGCAGCCAAGATGGGACAGGGAATCTTGGCTACACCTTC
TRBJ1-2 | TRBV29-1 | few | NA | CSVEDLEGVANYGYTF | TGCAGCGTTGAAGATCTAGAGGGTGTTGCTAACTATGGCTACACCTTC
TRBJ2-2 | TRBV9 | NA | NA | CASSVAGQITNTGELFF | TGTGCCAGCAGCGTAGCTGGGCAGATTACGAACACCGGGGAGCTGTTTTTT
TRBJ2-7 | TRBV28 | NA | TRBD1 | CASSRIDRAYEQYF | TGTGCCAGCAGCCGAATTGACAGGGCCTACGAGCAGTACTTC
TRBJ1-1 | TRBV5-4 | NA | NA | CASSLTGFTEAFF | TGTGCCAGCAGCTTGACAGGGTTCACTGAAGCTTTCTTT
TRBJ1-3 | TRBV7-6 | NA | TRBD1 | CASSLANTGEGHTIYF | TGTGCCAGCAGCTTAGCGAATACAGGGGAAGGGCACACCATATATTTT
TRBJ2-2 | TRBV15 | NA | NA | CATSRTRQVDTGELFF | TGTGCCACCAGCAGAACACGGCAGGTCGACACCGGGGAGCTGTTTTTT
TRBJ1-4 | TRBV6-1 | NA | TRBD1 | CASRTPGQGNEKLFF | TGTGCCAGCAGAACCCCGGGACAGGGTAATGAAAAACTGTTTTTT
TRBJ2-1 | TRBV13 | NA | TRBD2 | CASSSGGYNEQFF | TGTGCCAGCAGCTCGGGGGGGTACAATGAGCAGTTCTTC
TRBJ1-5 | TRBV7-8 | NA | NA | CASSKAAGLSRSNQPQHF | TGTGCCAGCAGCAAAGCGGCGGGACTCTCCCGTAGCAATCAGCCCCAGCATTTT
TRBJ1-1 | TRBV10-3 | few | NA | CAISELGQTSEAFF | TGTGCCATCAGTGAACTAGGACAGACAAGTGAAGCTTTCTTT
TRBJ1-1 | TRBV7-9 | NA | NA | CSSSSIGENLNTEAFF | TGTTCCAGCAGCTCGATTGGGGAGAATTTGAACACTGAAGCTTTCTTT
TRBJ2-7 | TRBV11-3 | NA | NA | CASSLEGATLGEQYF | TGTGCCAGCAGCTTAGAAGGGGCCACCTTAGGCGAGCAGTACTTC
TRBJ1-1 | TRBV29-1 | NA | NA | CSVKRGQNTEAFF | TGCAGCGTTAAGAGGGGACAGAACACTGAAGCTTTCTTT
TRBJ2-7 | TRBV4-3 | NA | TRBD1 | CASSQEDRAAYEQYF | TGCGCCAGCAGCCAGGAGGACAGGGCCGCCTACGAGCAGTACTTC
TRBJ1-2 | TRBV5-1 | few | NA | CASSLRPQLKPYGYTF | TGCGCCAGCAGCTTGCGTCCGCAGTTAAAACCTTATGGCTACACCTTC
TRBJ2-1 | TRBV19 | once | TRBD2 | CASSGIAGGLYNEQFF | TGTGCCAGTAGTGGAATAGCGGGGGGGCTCTACAATGAGCAGTTCTTC
TRBJ2-7 | TRBV18 | NA | TRBD1 | CASSGRQGGNEQYF | TGTGCCAGCTCAGGAAGACAGGGGGGGAACGAGCAGTACTTC
TRBJ1-1 | TRBV28 | NA | NA | CASSKGGKNTEAFF | TGTGCCAGCAGTAAGGGGGGGAAGAACACTGAAGCTTTCTTT
TRBJ1-1 | TRBV30 | NA | NA | CAWSRTDNEAFF | TGTGCCTGGAGCAGGACTGACAACGAAGCTTTCTTT
TRBJ1-5 | TRBV28 | NA | NA | CASSTGRGYQPQHF | TGTGCCAGCAGTACTGGCAGGGGATATCAGCCCCAGCATTTT
TRBJ1-2 | TRBV6-1 | once | NA | CASSEATVVGGTF | TGTGCCAGCAGTGAGGCGACAGTCGTGGGGGGCACCTTC
TRBJ1-2 | TRBV19 | NA | NA | CASSITDYGYTF | TGTGCCAGTAGTATAACAGACTATGGCTACACCTTC
TRBJ1-6 | TRBV5-1 | NA | NA | CASSLEAADGSPLHF | TGCGCCAGCAGCTTGGAGGCGGCGGATGGCTCACCCCTCCACTTT
TRBJ2-5 | TRBV5-1 | NA | TRBD2 | CASSFHQRGARSTQYF | TGCGCCAGCAGCTTCCATCAGCGGGGGGCCCGGTCGACCCAGTACTTC
TRBJ1-6 | TRBV7-3 | NA | NA | CASSSAGTNNSPLHF | TGTGCCAGCAGCTCCGCCGGGACAAATAATTCACCCCTCCACTTT
TRBJ1-1 | TRBV19 | NA | NA | CASSTGPTEAFF | TGTGCCAGTAGTACAGGGCCAACTGAAGCTTTCTTT
TRBJ2-1 | TRBV4-2 | NA | NA | CASSQGGSYNEQFF | TGTGCCAGCAGCCAAGGAGGCTCCTACAATGAGCAGTTCTTC
TRBJ2-7 | TRBV27 | few | TRBD1 | CASWAAGGDYEQYF | TGTGCCAGTTGGGCGGCAGGGGGCGACTACGAGCAGTACTTC
TRBJ2-7 | TRBV2 | few | NA | CASSEAADKKQYF | TGTGCCAGCAGTGAAGCGGCTGATAAAAAGCAGTACTTC
TRBJ1-1 | TRBV13 | many | NA | CASSPTRTGSDATEAFF | TGTGCCAGCAGCCCGACAAGGACTGGCAGCGATGCCACTGAAGCTTTCTTT
TRBJ1-1 | TRBV11-3 | NA | NA | CASSITRGTEAFF | TGTGCCAGCAGCATTACACGGGGCACTGAAGCTTTCTTT
TRBJ1-3 | TRBV7-2 | once | NA | CASRSSGNTIYF | TGTGCCAGCAGGTCCTCCGGAAACACCATATATTTT
TRBJ1-1 | TRBV29-1 | NA | NA | CSVEVGRVNTEAFF | TGCAGCGTTGAGGTCGGCAGGGTGAACACTGAAGCTTTCTTT